One sample yielded the 10 T cell receptor beta chains listed below, sequenced in a study of cytomegalovirus exposure and HLA in healthy donors. Method: immunoSEQ multiplex PCR; TCRdb's copy keeps in-frame clones and lacks some. This table holds roughly 250,000 clones, roughly 90% found once. The source material was PBMCs. These receptors were taken from a woman aged 18-29 years in good health and CMV-seronegative.

The J gene is TRBJ2-3, the V gene TRBV27, with D possibly matching TRBD1 (6 bases). In germline, CDR1 is MNHEY, CDR2 SMNVEV (reference sequence). The CDR3 has 14 amino acids. V lost 7 bases to trimming and J lost 5 bases, with 16 bases between them. The CDR3 coding sequence is TGTGCCAGCAAGACAGGTACTGCAGGAGATACGCAGTATTTT. Translation gives CASKTGTAGDTQYF.

The rearrangement uses TRBV27 and TRBJ2-1; 9 bases agree with TRBD2. Germline CDR1 and CDR2: MNHEY and SMNVEV (reference sequence). CDR3 length equals 16 residues. V dropped 7 bases and J dropped 7; count of bases not matched to a gene: 14. This chain's CDR3 is CASMSAAGGLGNEQFF. In DNA form, the CDR3 reads TGTGCCAGCATGAGTGCGGCGGGGGGGTTAGGTAATGAGCAGTTCTTC.

This chain connects TRBV30 to TRBJ2-3; D possibly corresponds to TRBD1 (6 bases). This CDR3 has 15 amino acids. V lost 2 bases to trimming and J lost 3 bases, with 15 bases between them. The germline CDR1 and CDR2 sequences are GTSNPN and SVGIG (reference sequence). The CDR3 DNA is TGTGCCTGGAGTAATACAGGGTTGGTAACAGATACGCAGTATTTT. Translation gives CAWSNTGLVTDTQYF.

V and J are TRBV18 and TRBJ1-6; no firm D call. CDR3 size: 13 residues. Germline-derived CDR1 and CDR2 are KGHSH and LQKENI. The V and J ends lost 2 bases and 9 bases respectively, with 8 bases between them. DNA of the CDR3: TGTGCCAGCTCACCAGATATGAGTTCACCCCTCCACTTT. Translation gives CASSPDMSSPLHF.

The chain has TRBV28 and TRBJ2-3; TRBD1 matches 9 bases. The CDR3 is 15 amino acids. V dropped 6 bases and J dropped 1; count of bases not matched to a gene: 5. From germline, CDR1 is MDHEN and CDR2 SYDVKM. CDR3 residues: CASSIRTGGTDTQYF. The CDR3 nucleotides are TGTGCCAGCAGCATTCGGACAGGGGGCACAGATACGCAGTATTTT.

The chain couples TRBV4-1 to TRBJ2-2; the D gene is possibly TRBD2 (5 bases). The CDR3 length is 16 residues. Per germline, CDR1 MGHRA and CDR2 YSYEKL. With 1 base removed from V and 3 bases from J, the gap between germline ends came to 12 bases. The CDR3 region is CASSQGEYGDTGELFF. In DNA form, the CDR3 reads TGCGCCAGCAGCCAAGGAGAGTACGGGGACACCGGGGAGCTGTTTTTT.

The V gene is TRBV6-1, the J gene TRBJ2-5; 10 nucleotides agree with TRBD1. The V segment lost 2 bases and the J segment 1 base; nucleotides outside the gene matches: 7. The CDR3 spans 17 residues. CDR1 and CDR2 (germline): MNHNS, SASEGT. The CDR3 sequence is CASSELETGGFQETQYF. CDR3 sequence (DNA): TGTGCCAGCAGTGAACTGGAGACAGGGGGCTTCCAAGAGACCCAGTACTTC.

The genes are TRBV7-2 and TRBJ2-1; perhaps TRBD1 as D (8 bases). V shed 5 bases and J shed 1 base, with 18 bases lying between them. Germline-derived CDR1 and CDR2 are SGHTA and FQGNSA. This CDR3 is 17 amino acids long. CDR3 nucleotide sequence: TGTGCCAGCAGCAAGAGGACAGGGAGGGGTTCCTACAATGAGCAGTTCTTC. Translated: CASSKRTGRGSYNEQFF.

This chain links TRBV19 with TRBJ2-3; TRBD2 matches 12 bases. Germline CDR1 is LNHDA and CDR2 is SQIVND (reference sequence). The CDR3 extends over 15 amino acids. V dropped 5 bases and J dropped 3; count of bases not matched to a gene: 3. Here the CDR3 DNA reads TGTGCCAGTAGTGGACTAGCGGGGAGGACAGATACGCAGTATTTT. It codes for CASSGLAGRTDTQYF.

The rearrangement uses TRBV28 and TRBJ2-1; D unclear. The CDR3 has 14 residues. Per germline, CDR1 MDHEN and CDR2 SYDVKM. V was shortened by 3 bases and J by 5 bases, with 11 bases between the two germline ends. In DNA form, the CDR3 reads TGTGCCAGCAGTTTGCGGCAGTCCCACAATGAGCAGTTCTTC. It codes for CASSLRQSHNEQFF.